These T cell receptor beta chains were read from a single sample in a study of vaccination and CD4 T cells after COVID-19. Their target antigens are unknown. TCRdb fed the PCR reads into MiXCR, producing one record per CDR3 protein. The repertoire holds 7,000 to 8,500 distinct CDR3 sequences, with 60% as singletons. Source material: CD4+ T cells from blood, cultured in vitro. The source of these receptors is a human donor who had recovered from COVID-19. The CDR3 runs from the conserved cysteine through the conserved F or W. The D gene is left open where the match is weak. Expanded clones get a size class; other rows say once, few or many, or leave the size out.

TRBD1 | TRBJ2-1 | NA | TRBV7-3 | TGTGCCAGCAGCTTACGACAGGGGCTCTACAATGAGCAGTTCTTC | CASSLRQGLYNEQFF
TRBD2 | TRBJ2-1 | NA | TRBV20-1 | TGCAGTGGTCGCAGGGCGAGGACTAGCTTCTACAATGAGCAGTTCTTC | CSGRRARTSFYNEQFF
TRBD1 | TRBJ2-7 | few | TRBV30 | TGTGCCTGGAGGAACACAGGGGCGGTTTACGAGCAGTACTTC | CAWRNTGAVYEQYF
NA | TRBJ1-1 | NA | TRBV19 | TGTGCCAGTAGTTTTAGGGGTCCTAACACTGAAGCTTTCTTT | CASSFRGPNTEAFF
TRBD1 | TRBJ1-2 | NA | TRBV6-1 | TGTGCCAGCAGTGGGGACAGGGGGCTGGGAGGCTACACCTTC | CASSGDRGLGGYTF
NA | TRBJ2-7 | NA | TRBV6-1 | TGTGCCAGCAGGGGTGAGGGGAGCGGGTCCCACGAGCAGTACTTC | CASRGEGSGSHEQYF
TRBD1 | TRBJ1-6 | NA | TRBV7-2 | TGTGCCAGCAGCACGTACGGGACAGATAATTCACCCCTCCACTTT | CASSTYGTDNSPLHF
NA | TRBJ2-7 | NA | TRBV2 | TGTGCCAGCAGTGAAGTTTTTGGGCTGCCCAGGGTATTC | CASSEVFGLPRVF
NA | TRBJ1-4 | NA | TRBV7-9 | TGTGCCAGCAGCTTGACCACCGGGAGCGAAAAACTGTTTTTT | CASSLTTGSEKLFF
TRBD2 | TRBJ2-3 | NA | TRBV19 | TGTGCCAGTAGCCTAAGGGGTAGCGGGAGTGCAGATACGCAGTATTTT | CASSLRGSGSADTQYF
TRBD1 | TRBJ2-5 | NA | TRBV6-1 | TGTGCCAGCAGTATGCTTACAGGGGGCGAAGAAGAGACCCAGTACTTC | CASSMLTGGEEETQYF
NA | TRBJ1-5 | few | TRBV20-1 | TGCAGTGCAATTCGGAGGTTCGGCAATCAGCCCCAGCATTTT | CSAIRRFGNQPQHF
TRBD1 | TRBJ2-4 | NA | TRBV20-1 | TGCAGTGCTAAAAACAGGGGGTTAAGGGACATTCAGTACTTC | CSAKNRGLRDIQYF
NA | TRBJ2-5 | few | TRBV7-2 | TGTGCCAGCAGCTTAGATGGTCGTGGGGGGCAAGAGACCCAGTACTTC | CASSLDGRGGQETQYF
NA | TRBJ1-1 | NA | TRBV12-3/TRBV12-4 | TGTGCCAGCAGTTTAATGCCTCAGAACACTGAAGCTTTCTTT | CASSLMPQNTEAFF
TRBD1 | TRBJ1-6 | few | TRBV6-1 | TGTGCCAGCAGTGATGCAGGGGGCGCCCCAAATTCACCCCTCCACTTT | CASSDAGGAPNSPLHF
NA | TRBJ1-2 | NA | TRBV6-1 | TGTGCCAGCAGTGAAGCCCCACTCTATGGCTACACCTTC | CASSEAPLYGYTF
TRBD1 | TRBJ2-3 | NA | TRBV20-1 | TGCAGTGCTAGGGCCTGGACAGGGGGCGCGACAGATACGCAGTATTTT | CSARAWTGGATDTQYF
NA | TRBJ1-5 | NA | TRBV19 | TGTGCCAGTAGCCCAGGGTACACCCAGGGGTATAGCAATCAGCCCCAGCATTTT | CASSPGYTQGYSNQPQHF
NA | TRBJ1-2 | NA | TRBV27 | TGTGCCAGCAGTCCCCACGGGACCCCACTCGGCTACACCTTC | CASSPHGTPLGYTF
TRBD1 | TRBJ1-5 | few | TRBV20-1 | TGCAGTGCTAGAGTGGCCGGACAGGGGGTTTTTCAGCCCCAGCATTTT | CSARVAGQGVFQPQHF
TRBD1 | TRBJ2-4 | NA | TRBV11-3 | TGTGCCAGCAGCTTCCGGGACAGGGTTGTTCAGTACTTC | CASSFRDRVVQYF
NA | TRBJ2-3 | NA | TRBV5-1 | TGCGCCAGCAGCTCAACTCAGGGTCCAGATACGCAGTATTTT | CASSSTQGPDTQYF
NA | TRBJ2-2 | NA | TRBV7-2 | TGTGCCAGCAGCTGGCAACAGGTGACCGGGGAGCTGTTTTTT | CASSWQQVTGELFF
TRBD1 | TRBJ2-5 | medium-sized | TRBV7-8 | TGTGCCAGCGGCGACAGGGGCGGGTTCACGACCCAGTACTTC | CASGDRGGFTTQYF
NA | TRBJ2-1 | NA | TRBV7-6 | TGTGCCAGCAGCTCGCAGGTAAACTCCTACAATGAGCAGTTCTTC | CASSSQVNSYNEQFF
NA | TRBJ1-1 | NA | TRBV20-1 | TGCAGTGCTAGGTTGGGGATCGGCACTGAAGCTTTCTTT | CSARLGIGTEAFF
NA | TRBJ2-5 | NA | TRBV20-1 | TGCAGTGCTAGAGATTATACAGATCAAGAGACCCAGTACTTC | CSARDYTDQETQYF
NA | TRBJ2-2 | NA | TRBV6-1 | TGTGCCAGCAAAAACGGGGGATTACAAGGGCCCGGGGAGCTGTTTTTT | CASKNGGLQGPGELFF
TRBD1 | TRBJ1-1 | NA | TRBV7-9 | TGTGCCAGCAGCTTAGTCTTCAGGGGGCAAGGAACTGAAGCTTTCTTT | CASSLVFRGQGTEAFF
TRBD2 | TRBJ2-7 | NA | TRBV6-2/TRBV6-3 | TGTGCCAGCAGTTACCTAACTACGCAGACTAGCGGGAGGACTCGCTACGAGCAGTACTTC | CASSYLTTQTSGRTRYEQYF
TRBD1 | TRBJ1-2 | NA | TRBV7-9 | TGTGCCAGCAGCTTGTACGGGACAGGGTATGGGAGTGGCTACACCTTC | CASSLYGTGYGSGYTF
TRBD2 | TRBJ2-3 | once | TRBV20-1 | TGCAGTGTAGAGACTAGCGGCACAGATACGCAGTATTTT | CSVETSGTDTQYF
NA | TRBJ2-7 | NA | TRBV28 | TGTGCCAGCAGCCCGGTCAATTCGGCGGGATCCTACGAGCAGTACTTC | CASSPVNSAGSYEQYF
TRBD1 | TRBJ2-7 | few | TRBV6-1 | TGTGCCAGCGGACCCAAGACAGGGAAGGACGAGCAGTACTTC | CASGPKTGKDEQYF
NA | TRBJ1-6 | NA | TRBV7-9 | TGTGCCAGCAGCTTCACATCGGGACGCTCACCCCTCCACTTT | CASSFTSGRSPLHF
TRBD1 | TRBJ2-7 | NA | TRBV7-8 | TGTGCCAGCAGCTTAGTTCTCGCGGGACAGGGGTACGAGCAGTACTTC | CASSLVLAGQGYEQYF